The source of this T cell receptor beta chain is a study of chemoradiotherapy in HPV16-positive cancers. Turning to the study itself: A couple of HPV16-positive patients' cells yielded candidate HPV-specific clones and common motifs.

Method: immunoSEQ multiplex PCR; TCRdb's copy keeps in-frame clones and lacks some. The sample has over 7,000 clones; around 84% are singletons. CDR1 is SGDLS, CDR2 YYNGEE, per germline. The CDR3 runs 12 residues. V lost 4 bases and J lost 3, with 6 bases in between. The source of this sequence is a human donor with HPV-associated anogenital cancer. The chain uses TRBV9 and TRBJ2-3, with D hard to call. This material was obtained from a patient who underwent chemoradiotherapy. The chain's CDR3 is CASSPRTDTQYF. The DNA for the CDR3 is TGTGCCAGCAGCCCCCGTACAGATACGCAGTATTTT.